Sequencing of this T cell receptor beta chain was carried out in a study of T cells after yellow fever vaccination. Looking at the study overall: For low cell numbers, libraries were made with SMART-Seq v4 Ultra Low Input.

This clonotype was detected only a few times. Antigen specificity is unknown. The study's findings and limits: Subsequent to the booster, the majority of primary-vaccination clones reappeared (about 97% CD4, roughly 90% CD8). Peak timing came faster in the weaker secondary response, day 5 versus 15.

Generation of TCR cDNA used 5'RACE template switching (which added a universal primer site and UMIs). TCRdb used MiXCR to reprocess the 5' RACE reads, holding one entry per CDR3 protein. The sample shows nearly 350,000 distinct CDR3 sequences, 7% to 9% of them seen only once. The V end was cut by 7 bases, the J end by 5 bases, with 8 bases between. Germline assignment: CDR1 DFQATT and CDR2 SNEGSKA (reference sequence). The length of the CDR3 is 11 residues. The sequences come from PBMCs, collected about 41 days after the first yellow fever vaccination. The origin of this receptor is a man aged 18 to 29 who received the YFV17D yellow fever vaccine. The V and J genes are TRBV20-1 and TRBJ2-2; D is unresolved. CDR3 loop: CSVGSTGELFF. As DNA, the CDR3 is TGCAGTGTGGGCAGTACCGGGGAGCTGTTTTTT.